This T cell receptor beta chain is drawn from a study of T cell responses to AZD1222 COVID-19 vaccine. Study-wide points: Without day 14 samples, only post-peak T cell repertoires were studied.

V was shortened by 1 base and J by 0 bases, with 11 bases between the two germline ends. CDR3 size: 16 residues. Germline V CDR1 and CDR2: SGHKS, YYEKEE (reference sequence). Sequencing used immunoSEQ multiplex PCR; TCRdb keeps in-frame clones, though not all of them. This table holds approximately 140,000 clones, 85% to 95% found once. In this sample, this clone turned up once. Its antigen remains unknown. This chain uses TRBV5-5 with TRBJ1-5, with D maybe TRBD1 (5 bases). The source of this sequence is an adult in good health. Source: peripheral blood, taken on day 0 of AZD1222 vaccination. The chain's CDR3 is CASSLTGGYSNQPQHF. The DNA for the CDR3 is TGTGCCAGCAGCTTGACGGGGGGGTATAGCAATCAGCCCCAGCATTTT.